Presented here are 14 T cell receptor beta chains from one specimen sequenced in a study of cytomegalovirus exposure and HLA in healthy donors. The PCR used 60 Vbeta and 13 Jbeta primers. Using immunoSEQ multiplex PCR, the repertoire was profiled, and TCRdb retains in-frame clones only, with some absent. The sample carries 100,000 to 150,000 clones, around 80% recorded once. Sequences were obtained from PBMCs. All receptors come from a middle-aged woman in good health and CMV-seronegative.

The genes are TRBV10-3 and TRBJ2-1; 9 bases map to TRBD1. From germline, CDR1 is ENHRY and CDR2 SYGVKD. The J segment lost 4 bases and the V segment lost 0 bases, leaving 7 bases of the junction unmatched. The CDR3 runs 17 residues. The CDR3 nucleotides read TGTGCCATCAGTGAGTCGACTCGGGGACAGGGTTACAATGAGCAGTTCTTC. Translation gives CAISESTRGQGYNEQFF.

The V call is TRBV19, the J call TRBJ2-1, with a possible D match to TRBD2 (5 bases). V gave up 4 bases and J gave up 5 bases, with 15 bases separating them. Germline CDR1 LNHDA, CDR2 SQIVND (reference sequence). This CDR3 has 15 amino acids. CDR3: CASSTAVDYHNEQFF. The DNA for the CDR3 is TGTGCCAGTAGTACCGCTGTCGACTACCACAATGAGCAGTTCTTC. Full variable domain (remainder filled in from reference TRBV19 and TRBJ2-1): DGGITQSPKYLFRKEGQNVTLSCEQNLNHDAMYWYRQDPGQGLRLIYYSQIVNDFQKGDIAEGYSVSREKKESFPLTVTSAQKNPTAFYLCASSTAVDYHNEQFFGPGTRLTVL.

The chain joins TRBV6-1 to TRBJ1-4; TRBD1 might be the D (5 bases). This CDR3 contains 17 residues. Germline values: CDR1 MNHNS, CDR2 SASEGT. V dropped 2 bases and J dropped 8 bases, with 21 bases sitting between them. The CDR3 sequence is CASSESSGIGTGEKLFF. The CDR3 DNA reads TGTGCCAGCAGTGAATCGTCAGGGATAGGAACGGGCGAAAAACTGTTTTTT.

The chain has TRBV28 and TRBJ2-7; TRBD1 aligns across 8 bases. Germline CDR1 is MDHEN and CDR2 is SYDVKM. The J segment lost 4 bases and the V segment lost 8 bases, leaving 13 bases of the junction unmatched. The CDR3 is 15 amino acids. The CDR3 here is CASSLPDTGGYEQYF. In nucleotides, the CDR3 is TGTGCCAGCTCGCTCCCCGATACAGGGGGTTACGAGCAGTACTTC.

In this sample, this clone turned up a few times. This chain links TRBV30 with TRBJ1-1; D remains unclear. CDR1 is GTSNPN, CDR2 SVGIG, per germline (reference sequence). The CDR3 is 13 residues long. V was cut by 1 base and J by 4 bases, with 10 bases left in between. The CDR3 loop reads CAWSDPHSTEAFF. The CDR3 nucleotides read TGTGCCTGGAGTGATCCTCACAGCACTGAAGCTTTCTTT.

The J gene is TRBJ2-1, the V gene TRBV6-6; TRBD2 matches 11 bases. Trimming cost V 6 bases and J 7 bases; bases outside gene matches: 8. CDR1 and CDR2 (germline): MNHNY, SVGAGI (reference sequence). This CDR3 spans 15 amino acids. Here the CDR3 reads CASRRSGRAENEQFF. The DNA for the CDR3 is TGTGCCAGCAGACGTAGCGGGAGGGCCGAGAATGAGCAGTTCTTC.

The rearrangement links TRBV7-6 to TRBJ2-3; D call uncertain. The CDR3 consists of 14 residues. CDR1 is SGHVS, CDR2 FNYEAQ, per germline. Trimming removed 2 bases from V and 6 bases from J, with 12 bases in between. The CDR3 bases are TGTGCCAGCAGCTTATTGATCAGTATGGATACGCAGTATTTT. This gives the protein CASSLLISMDTQYF.

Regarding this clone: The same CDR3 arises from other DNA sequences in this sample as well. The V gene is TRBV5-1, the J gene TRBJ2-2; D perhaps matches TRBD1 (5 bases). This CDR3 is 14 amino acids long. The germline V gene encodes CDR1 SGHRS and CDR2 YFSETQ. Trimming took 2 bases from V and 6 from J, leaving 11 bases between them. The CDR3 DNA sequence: TGCGCCAGCAGCTTTCAAGGGGCGCCCGGGGAGCTGTTTTTT. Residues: CASSFQGAPGELFF. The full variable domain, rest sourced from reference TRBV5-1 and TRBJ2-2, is KAGVTQTPRYLIKTRGQQVTLSCSPISGHRSVSWYQQTPGQGLQFLFEYFSETQRNKGNFPGRFSGRQFSNSRSEMNVSTLELGDSALYLCASSFQGAPGELFFGEGSRLTVL.

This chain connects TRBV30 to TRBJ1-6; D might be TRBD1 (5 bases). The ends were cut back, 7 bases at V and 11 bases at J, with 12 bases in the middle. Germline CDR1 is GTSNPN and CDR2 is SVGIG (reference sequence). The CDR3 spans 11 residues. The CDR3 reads CAYQRGPPLHF. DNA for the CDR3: TGTGCCTATCAGCGGGGCCCACCCCTCCACTTT.

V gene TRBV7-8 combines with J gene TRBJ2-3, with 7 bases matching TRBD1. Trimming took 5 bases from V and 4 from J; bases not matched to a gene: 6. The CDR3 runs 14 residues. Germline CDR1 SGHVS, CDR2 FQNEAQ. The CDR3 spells CASSPTGPSDTQYF. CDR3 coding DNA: TGTGCCAGCAGCCCGACAGGGCCCTCAGATACGCAGTATTTT.

This CDR3 reads CASSQGGGGQETQYF. The CDR3 DNA follows: TGCGCCAGCAGCCAAGGGGGAGGTGGCCAAGAGACCCAGTACTTC. The chain carries TRBV4-1 and TRBJ2-5, with a possible D match to TRBD2 (6 bases). Looked up from germline, CDR1 is MGHRA and CDR2 is YSYEKL. The CDR3 totals 15 residues. The V and J ends lost 1 base and 1 base respectively, with 10 bases between them.

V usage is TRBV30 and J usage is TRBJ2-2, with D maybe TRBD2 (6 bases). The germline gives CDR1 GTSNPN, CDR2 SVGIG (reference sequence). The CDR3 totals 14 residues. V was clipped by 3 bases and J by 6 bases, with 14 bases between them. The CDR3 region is CAWRLEGLAGELFF. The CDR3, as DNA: TGTGCCTGGAGATTGGAGGGGCTCGCCGGGGAGCTGTTTTTT.

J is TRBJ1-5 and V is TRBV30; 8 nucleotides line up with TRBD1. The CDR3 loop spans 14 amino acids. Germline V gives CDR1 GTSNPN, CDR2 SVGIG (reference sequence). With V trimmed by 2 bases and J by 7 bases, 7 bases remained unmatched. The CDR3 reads CAWSLGQGSQPQHF. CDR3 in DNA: TGTGCCTGGAGTCTCGGACAGGGTAGCCAGCCCCAGCATTTT. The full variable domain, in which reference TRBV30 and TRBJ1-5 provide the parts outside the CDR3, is SQTIHQWPATLVQPVGSPLSLECTVEGTSNPNLYWYRQAAGRGLQLLFYSVGIGQISSEVPQNLSASRPQDRQFILSSKKLLLSDSGFYLCAWSLGQGSQPQHFGDGTRLSIL.

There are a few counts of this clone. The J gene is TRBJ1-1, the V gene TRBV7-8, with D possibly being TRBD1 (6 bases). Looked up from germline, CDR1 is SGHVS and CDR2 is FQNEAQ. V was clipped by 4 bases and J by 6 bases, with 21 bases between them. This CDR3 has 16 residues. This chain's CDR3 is CASSSHTGTQPPEAFF. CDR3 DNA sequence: TGTGCCAGCAGCTCCCATACAGGGACACAACCCCCTGAAGCTTTCTTT.